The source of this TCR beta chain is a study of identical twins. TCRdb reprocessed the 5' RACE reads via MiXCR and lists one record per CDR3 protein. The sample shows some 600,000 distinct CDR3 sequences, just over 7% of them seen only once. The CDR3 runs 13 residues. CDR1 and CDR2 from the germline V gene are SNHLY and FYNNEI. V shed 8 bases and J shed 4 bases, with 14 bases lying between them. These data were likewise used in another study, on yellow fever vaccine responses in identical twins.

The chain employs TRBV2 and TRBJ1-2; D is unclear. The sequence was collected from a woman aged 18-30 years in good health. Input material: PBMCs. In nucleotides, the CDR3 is TGTGCCAGCCTGAGGTGGATGATCTATGGCTACACCTTC. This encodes CASLRWMIYGYTF.